The T cell receptor (beta chain) under discussion was sequenced for a study of beta chain features in type 1 diabetes. Findings and limits, study-wide: Small HLA sub-analyses could not settle whether HLA shapes TCRB rearrangement. Among all four CD4+ subsets, Type 1 diabetes patients had TCRB CDR3s that were moderately but significantly shorter. Within the patient group, naive, central memory and Treg TCRB repertoires appeared more similar to each other than within healthy donors. More deletions and fewer insertions at VDJ junctions were seen in type 1 diabetes patients.

In its sample, this clone was seen a few times. Its antigen is still unknown. From germline, CDR1 is SNHLY and CDR2 FYNNEI. Trimming at V came to 4 bases and at J to 12 bases, leaving 3 bases not matched to a gene. This CDR3 has 11 residues. Reverse transcription of all isolated RNA meant that expressed TCRB transcripts were sequenced. The assay was immunoSEQ multiplex PCR, and TCRdb's table has in-frame clones only and misses some. Here the sample spans 350,000 to 400,000 clones, about 16% being singletons. Sequenced input: naive CD4+ T cells from blood. The chain carries TRBV2 and TRBJ2-1, with TRBD2 matching 7 bases. This receptor was identified in a woman under 30 in good health. CDR3 DNA sequence: TGTGCCAGCAGTGTAGGCGGGGGGCAGTTCTTC. Encoded protein: CASSVGGGQFF.